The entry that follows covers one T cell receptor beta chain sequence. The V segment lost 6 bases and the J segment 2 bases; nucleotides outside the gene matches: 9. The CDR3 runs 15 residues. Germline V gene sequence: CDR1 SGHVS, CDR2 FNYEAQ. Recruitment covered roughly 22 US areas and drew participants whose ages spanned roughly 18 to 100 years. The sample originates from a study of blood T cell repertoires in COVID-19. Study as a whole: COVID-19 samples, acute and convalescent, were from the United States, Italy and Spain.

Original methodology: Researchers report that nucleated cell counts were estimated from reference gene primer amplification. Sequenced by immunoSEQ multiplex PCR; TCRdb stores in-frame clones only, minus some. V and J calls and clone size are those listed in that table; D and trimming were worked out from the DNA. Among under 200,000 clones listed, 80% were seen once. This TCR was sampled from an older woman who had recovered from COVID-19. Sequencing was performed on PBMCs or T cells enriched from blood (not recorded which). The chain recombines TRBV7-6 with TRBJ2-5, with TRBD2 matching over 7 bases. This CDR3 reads CASSSLLAVQETQYF. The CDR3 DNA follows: TGTGCCAGCAGTTCACTCCTAGCGGTGCAAGAGACCCAGTACTTC.